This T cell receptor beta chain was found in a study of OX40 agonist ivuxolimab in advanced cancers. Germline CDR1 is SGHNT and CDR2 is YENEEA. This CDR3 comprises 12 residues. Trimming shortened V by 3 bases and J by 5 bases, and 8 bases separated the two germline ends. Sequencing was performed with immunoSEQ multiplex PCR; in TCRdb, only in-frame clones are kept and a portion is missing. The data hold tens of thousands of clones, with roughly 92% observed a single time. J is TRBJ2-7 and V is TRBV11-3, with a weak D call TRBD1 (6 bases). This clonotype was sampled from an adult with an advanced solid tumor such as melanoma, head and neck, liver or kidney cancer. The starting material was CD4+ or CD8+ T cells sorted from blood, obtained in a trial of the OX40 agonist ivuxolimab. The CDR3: CASSLGANEQYF. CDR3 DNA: TGTGCCAGCAGCTTGGGGGCTAACGAGCAGTACTTC.